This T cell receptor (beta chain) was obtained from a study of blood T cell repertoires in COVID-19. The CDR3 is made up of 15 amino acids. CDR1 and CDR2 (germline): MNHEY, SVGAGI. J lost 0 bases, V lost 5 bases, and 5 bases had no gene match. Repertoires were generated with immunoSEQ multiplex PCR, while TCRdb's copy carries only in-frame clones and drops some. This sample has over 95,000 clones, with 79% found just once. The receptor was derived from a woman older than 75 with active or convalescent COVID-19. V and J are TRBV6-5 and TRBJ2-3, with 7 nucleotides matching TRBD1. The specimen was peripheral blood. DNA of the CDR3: TGTGCCAGCAGTCTAGGGGGACAGAGCACAGATACGCAGTATTTT. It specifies CASSLGGQSTDTQYF.